This T cell receptor beta chain was captured in a study of CD8 T cells in Susac syndrome. The CDR3 consists of 16 residues. Germline CDR1 is SNHLY and CDR2 is FYNNEI. V shed 1 base and J 1 base; nucleotides not matched to a gene: 1. RNA was extracted with the RNeasy kit, and a quantity of about 0.45 to 1 ug was reverse transcribed using random hexamers. TCRdb reprocessed the immunoSEQ multiplex PCR reads with MiXCR, giving one entry per CDR3 protein. This repertoire shows 150,000 or so distinct CDR3 sequences, roughly 95% found once; its top ten account for roughly 0.15%. The origin of this receptor is a human donor with Susac syndrome. Source material: CD4+ T cells from PBMCs. The chain employs TRBV2 and TRBJ2-5, with 12 bases matching TRBD2. CDR3 protein: CASSEGTSGAQETQYF. CDR3 sequence (DNA): TGTGCCAGCAGTGAAGGGACTAGCGGGGCCCAAGAGACCCAGTACTTC. Complete variable domain (other parts from reference TRBV2 and TRBJ2-5): EPEVTQTPSHQVTQMGQEVILRCVPISNHLYFYWYRQILGQKVEFLVSFYNNEISEKSEIFDDQFSVERPDGSNFTLKIRSTKLEDSAMYFCASSEGTSGAQETQYFGPGTRLLVL.